The clone carrying this T cell receptor beta chain was found many times. The germline V and J ends were trimmed by 3 bases and 4 bases, with 14 bases remaining between them. The CDR3 has 15 residues. TCRdb redid the calling of the 5' RACE reads with MiXCR, one entry per CDR3 protein. The sample has 31,000 or so distinct CDR3 sequences; over 1.2% are singletons. This entry comes from a study of neurological immune-mediated disorders. The sequence derives from a woman in her 30s with multiple sclerosis. This sequence joins TRBV12-3 or TRBV12-4 and TRBJ2-3; D might be TRBD2 (6 bases). What was sequenced was PBMCs. CDR3 bases: TGTGCCAGCAGTTTGCGGGCGGGGATCGCAGATACGCAGTATTTT. As protein: CASSLRAGIADTQYF.